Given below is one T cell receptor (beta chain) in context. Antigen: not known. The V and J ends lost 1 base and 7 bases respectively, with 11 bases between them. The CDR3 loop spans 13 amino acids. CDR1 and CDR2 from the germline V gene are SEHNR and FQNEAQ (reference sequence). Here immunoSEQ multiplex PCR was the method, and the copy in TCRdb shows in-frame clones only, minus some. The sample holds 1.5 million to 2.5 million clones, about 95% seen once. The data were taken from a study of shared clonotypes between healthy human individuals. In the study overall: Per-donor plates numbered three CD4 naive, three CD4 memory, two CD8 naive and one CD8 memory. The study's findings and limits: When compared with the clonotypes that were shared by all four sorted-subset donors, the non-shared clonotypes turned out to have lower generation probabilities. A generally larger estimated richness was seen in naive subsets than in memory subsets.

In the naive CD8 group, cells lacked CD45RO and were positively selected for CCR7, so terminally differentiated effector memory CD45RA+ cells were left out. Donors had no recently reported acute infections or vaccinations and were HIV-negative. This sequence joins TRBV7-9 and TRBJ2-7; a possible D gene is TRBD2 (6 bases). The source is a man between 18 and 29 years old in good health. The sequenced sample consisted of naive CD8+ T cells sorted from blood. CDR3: CASSLENREEQYF. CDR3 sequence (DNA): TGTGCCAGCAGCTTAGAAAACCGGGAGGAGCAGTACTTC. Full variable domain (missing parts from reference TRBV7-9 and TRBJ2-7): DTGVSQNPRHKITKRGQNVTFRCDPISEHNRLYWYRQTLGQGPEFLTYFQNEAQLEKSRLLSDRFSAERPKGSFSTLEIQRTEQGDSAMYLCASSLENREEQYFGPGTRLTVT.